The source of this TCR beta chain is a study of CD8+ T cells in alopecia areata. This clone came up once. Treatment described: oral pan-JAK inhibitor, 5-10 mg twice daily. The V and J ends lost 4 bases and 0 bases respectively, with 11 bases between them. In germline, CDR1 is SGHDT, CDR2 YYEEEE. The CDR3 spans 14 residues. Reverse transcribed after extraction, RNA yielded cDNA as the sequencing template. Sequenced by immunoSEQ multiplex PCR; TCRdb stores in-frame clones only, minus some. The data show about 64,000 clones, about 43% seen once. This clonotype originated in a human donor with alopecia areata. The source material was CD8+ T cells sorted from blood, sampled at roughly week 36, from a patient treated with tofacitinib. The V gene is TRBV5-6, the J gene TRBJ2-7; tentatively, D is TRBD1 (6 bases). CDR3 amino acids: CASSPGDNSYEQYF. In nucleotides, the CDR3 is TGTGCCAGCAGCCCCGGGGACAACTCCTACGAGCAGTACTTC. The entire variable domain, with the rest obtained from reference TRBV5-6 and TRBJ2-7, is as follows: DAGVTQSPTHLIKTRGQQVTLRCSPKSGHDTVSWYQQALGQGPQFIFQYYEEEERQRGNFPDRFSGHQFPNYSSELNVNALLLGDSALYLCASSPGDNSYEQYFGPGTRLTVT.